The present TCR beta chain was sequenced within a study of shared clonotypes between healthy human individuals. Study summary: Contributing individuals were two females and three males aged 18 to 49.

Sequencing was performed with immunoSEQ multiplex PCR; in TCRdb, only in-frame clones are kept and a portion is missing. In the table there are millions of clones, more than 80% of which are singletons. V gave up 5 bases and J gave up 0 bases, with 3 bases separating them. The CDR3 is 12 residues long. CDR1 and CDR2 (germline): MNHNY, SVGAGI (reference sequence). The receptor's source is a man between 18 and 29 years old in good health. The chain joins TRBV6-6 to TRBJ2-3; D is unresolved. The source material was naive CD4+ T cells sorted from blood. Specified subset: CD45RA+ positively selected. The CDR3 loop reads CASSHSTDTQYF. The CDR3 nucleotides are TGTGCCAGCAGTCACAGCACAGATACGCAGTATTTT.